Listed below are T cell receptor beta chains from one sample, sequenced in a study of cytomegalovirus exposure and HLA in healthy donors. TCRdb keeps only in-frame clones here, not all; method: immunoSEQ multiplex PCR. The sample comprises fewer than 150,000 clones, approximately 80% of which are singletons, and 25% to 30% rests with the top ten. The sequenced material came from PBMCs. The source of these receptors is a man younger than 45 in good health and CMV-seropositive. CDR3s include the opening cysteine and the closing phenylalanine or tryptophan. Fields, in order: V gene, D gene, clone size, J gene, CDR3 DNA, CDR3 protein. The D gene is left open where the match is weak. Some rows mark clone size as missing; the rest say once, few, many or name a class of expanded clone.

>TRBV27|NA|NA|TRBJ2-7
TGTGCCAGCAGTTTACGGGGGGCGAACTACGAGCAGTACTTC
CASSLRGANYEQYF
>TRBV7-9|NA|NA|TRBJ2-7
TGTGCCAGCAGCGTTACCTACGAGGAGCAGTACTTC
CASSVTYEEQYF
>TRBV18|TRBD1|NA|TRBJ2-7
TGTGCCAGCTCACCTTTACCGGGACAGGGGAACGAGCAGTACTTC
CASSPLPGQGNEQYF
>TRBV19|NA|NA|TRBJ1-1
TGTGCCAGTAGTATAGATAGAGGGAACACTGAAGCTTTCTTT
CASSIDRGNTEAFF
>TRBV9|NA|NA|TRBJ1-1
TGTGCCAGCAGCCTCGGACCCACTACAGGAAACACTGAAGCTTTCTTT
CASSLGPTTGNTEAFF
>TRBV11-3|NA|NA|TRBJ2-2
TGTGCCAGCAGTTTAGGACAGCAGAACACCGGGGAGCTGTTTTTT
CASSLGQQNTGELFF
>TRBV2|NA|few|TRBJ1-4
TGTGCCAGCAGTGGCACCAGGAATGAAAAACTGTTTTTT
CASSGTRNEKLFF
>TRBV7-2|NA|NA|TRBJ2-2
TGTGCCAGCAGCTTACAGGGAAAAACCGGGGAGCTGTTTTTT
CASSLQGKTGELFF
>TRBV15|NA|once|TRBJ1-5
TGTGCCACCAGCAGACGTCCACCCCAGGGGTGGAATCAGCCCCAGCATTTT
CATSRRPPQGWNQPQHF
>TRBV12-5|NA|NA|TRBJ1-6
TGTGCTAGTGGTTTGGCCGGGAAAGGAGTATATAATTCACCCCTCCACTTT
CASGLAGKGVYNSPLHF
>TRBV5-8|NA|NA|TRBJ1-5
TGTGCCAGCAGCTTGCGGGGGGCGGACAATCAGCCCCAGCATTTT
CASSLRGADNQPQHF
>TRBV7-6|NA|NA|TRBJ2-7
TGTGCCAGCAGCTTATCAGCGAAGCGTGACAGCTCCTACGAGCAGTACTTC
CASSLSAKRDSSYEQYF
>TRBV30|TRBD1|NA|TRBJ1-2
TGTGCCTGGAGTGGGTCGGGACAGGTATATGGCTACACCTTC
CAWSGSGQVYGYTF
>TRBV7-2|NA|NA|TRBJ2-7
TGTGCCAGCAGCTTAGGTGCCAGAGGCGAGCAGTACTTC
CASSLGARGEQYF
>TRBV2|TRBD2|NA|TRBJ2-1
TGTGCCAGCAGTGACATCCGACTAGCGGGCAAGTTCTTC
CASSDIRLAGKFF
>TRBV2|TRBD1|NA|TRBJ1-1
TGTGCCAGCACTCAGACAGGGTTAGACACTGAAGCTTTCTTT
CASTQTGLDTEAFF
>TRBV19|NA|NA|TRBJ1-2
TGTGCCAGTAGTATAGGTCCCCAGGGACTCGGGGGCTACACCTTC
CASSIGPQGLGGYTF
>TRBV10-1|NA|large|TRBJ2-1
TGCGCCAGCAGTGAGGCAGGGTCTGGTCATGAGCAGTTCTTC
CASSEAGSGHEQFF
>TRBV21-1|NA|NA|TRBJ2-7
TGTGCCAGCAGCAAAGCGCCCCGAAGGAGGATCCACGAAGTCTACGAGCAGTACTTC
CASSKAPRRRIHEVYEQYF
>TRBV7-2|TRBD1|once|TRBJ2-5
TGTGCCAGCAGCTCTACTTCAGGGGGAGCGAGGGCGTTGGCCCAGTACTTC
CASSSTSGGARALAQYF
>TRBV7-9|NA|NA|TRBJ1-2
TGTGCCAGCAGCCGCCCTGGGGGACATAGTGGCTACACCTTC
CASSRPGGHSGYTF
>TRBV11-2|TRBD1|NA|TRBJ1-1
TGTGCCAGCAGCCTCGGACAGGGCTTGCTTAACACTGAAGCTTTCTTT
CASSLGQGLLNTEAFF
>TRBV2|NA|NA|TRBJ1-1
TGTGCCAGCAGTGCCACTGACTCTGCCACTGAAGCTTTCTTT
CASSATDSATEAFF
>TRBV9|TRBD2|NA|TRBJ2-2
TGTGCCAGCAGCCTTAGGACTAGCGGGAACACCGGGGAGCTGTTTTTT
CASSLRTSGNTGELFF
>TRBV5-1|NA|NA|TRBJ1-5
TGCGCCAGCAGCTTGTCAGGGGAACGAGGTCAGCCCCAGCATTTT
CASSLSGERGQPQHF
>TRBV6-5|NA|NA|TRBJ1-2
TGTGCCAGCCGACGGGGGGGTACTAATGGCTACACCTTC
CASRRGGTNGYTF
>TRBV5-6|NA|NA|TRBJ1-3
TGTGCCAGCAGCTTGGGAGATGCTCGCTCTGGAAACACCATATATTTT
CASSLGDARSGNTIYF
>TRBV11-3|NA|NA|TRBJ2-5
TGTGCCAGCAGCTTAGGTAGCGGTCAAGAGACCCAGTACTTC
CASSLGSGQETQYF
>TRBV4-3|TRBD1|NA|TRBJ2-3
TGCGCCAGCAGCCAGGGACAGGGCGGTCCAGATACGCAGTATTTT
CASSQGQGGPDTQYF
>TRBV29-1|NA|NA|TRBJ1-2
TGCAGCGTTGAAGCCGGAAGACTCAACGCTAACTATGGCTACACCTTC
CSVEAGRLNANYGYTF
>TRBV5-1|TRBD1|NA|TRBJ1-2
TGCGCCAGCAGCTTGGATGGGACAGAAATCTATGGCTACACCTTC
CASSLDGTEIYGYTF
>TRBV15|TRBD2|NA|TRBJ2-1
TGTGCCACCAGCAGAGAAAGGGGACTAGCGGGAGGGATATCAAATGAGCAGTTCTTC
CATSRERGLAGGISNEQFF
>TRBV11-3|NA|NA|TRBJ1-6
TGTGCCAGCAGCAGGGGGACGGACAAAAATTCACCCCTCCACTTT
CASSRGTDKNSPLHF
>TRBV25-1|NA|NA|TRBJ2-2
TGTGCCAGCAGTGTTTCTACCGGGGAGCTGTTTTTT
CASSVSTGELFF
>TRBV5-1|NA|NA|TRBJ1-2
TGCGCCAGCAGCGTGGACAGCTATGGCTACACCTTC
CASSVDSYGYTF
>TRBV9|NA|NA|TRBJ2-1
TGTGCCAGCAGCGGCCGAGGCACCTACAATGAGCAGTTCTTC
CASSGRGTYNEQFF
>TRBV7-2|NA|NA|TRBJ2-7
TGTGCCAGCAGCCGACGCTGGGGGAGGTACGAGCAGTACTTC
CASSRRWGRYEQYF
>TRBV7-9|NA|NA|TRBJ1-2
TGTGCCAGCAGCATTAGTTCCGGGAGAAGTTGGAGCTATGGCTACACCTTC
CASSISSGRSWSYGYTF
>TRBV10-2|NA|NA|TRBJ1-6
TGCGCCAGCAACAATTCCACCTATAATTCACCCCTCCACTTT
CASNNSTYNSPLHF
>TRBV7-9|NA|NA|TRBJ1-2
TGTGCCAGCAGCGGGACATGGTTCGATGGCTACACCTTC
CASSGTWFDGYTF
>TRBV18|TRBD1|once|TRBJ2-5
TGTGCCAGCTCGCCTGGACAGGGACAAGAGACCCAGTACTTC
CASSPGQGQETQYF
>TRBV5-1|NA|NA|TRBJ1-4
TGCGCCAGCACCTTGGGGGGCAGCGCCGGCGAAAAACTGTTTTTT
CASTLGGSAGEKLFF
>TRBV6-5|NA|NA|TRBJ2-7
TGTGCCAGCAGCCCCAATCCGGGTCACGCCTACGAGCAGTACTTC
CASSPNPGHAYEQYF
>TRBV9|TRBD1|NA|TRBJ2-7
TGTGCCAGCAGCCCCGCTAGGGGACAGGGGATCCACGAGCAGTACTTC
CASSPARGQGIHEQYF
>TRBV7-3|TRBD1|NA|TRBJ2-1
TGTGCCAGCAGCTCCACAGGGGGAAGTAATGAGCAGTTCTTC
CASSSTGGSNEQFF
>TRBV25-1|NA|NA|TRBJ1-2
TGTGCCAGCAGTAGCCGCGGGGGGTATGGCTACACCTTC
CASSSRGGYGYTF
>TRBV18|NA|NA|TRBJ2-7
TGTGCCAGCTCACCAGTCCCCCAGACCTACGAGCAGTACTTC
CASSPVPQTYEQYF
>TRBV6-5|NA|once|TRBJ2-1
TGTGCCAGCAGTTACGAAGGACAACTCTACAATGAGCAGTTCTTC
CASSYEGQLYNEQFF
>TRBV9|TRBD1|few|TRBJ1-2
TGTGCCAGCAGCGCCCATCTGGACAGGGATGGTGGCTACACCTTC
CASSAHLDRDGGYTF
>TRBV6-1|TRBD1|NA|TRBJ1-2
TGTGCCAGCAGTGACCCCGGACAGGGCTATGGCTACACCTTC
CASSDPGQGYGYTF
>TRBV18|TRBD2|once|TRBJ2-7
TGTGCCAGCTCACCACCGGGGAGACTAGCGGCTTCAGGGTACGAGCAGTACTTC
CASSPPGRLAASGYEQYF
>TRBV10-3|NA|NA|TRBJ1-1
TGTGCCATCAGTGATACAGGAGAGAACACTGAAGCTTTCTTT
CAISDTGENTEAFF
>TRBV7-9|NA|few|TRBJ2-1
TGTGCCAGCAGCCCAAGCGGAGTGGGTGAGCAGTTCTTC
CASSPSGVGEQFF
>TRBV18|TRBD2|NA|TRBJ2-2
TGTGCCAGCTCACCTTTAACTAGCGGGACGACCGGGGAGCTGTTTTTT
CASSPLTSGTTGELFF